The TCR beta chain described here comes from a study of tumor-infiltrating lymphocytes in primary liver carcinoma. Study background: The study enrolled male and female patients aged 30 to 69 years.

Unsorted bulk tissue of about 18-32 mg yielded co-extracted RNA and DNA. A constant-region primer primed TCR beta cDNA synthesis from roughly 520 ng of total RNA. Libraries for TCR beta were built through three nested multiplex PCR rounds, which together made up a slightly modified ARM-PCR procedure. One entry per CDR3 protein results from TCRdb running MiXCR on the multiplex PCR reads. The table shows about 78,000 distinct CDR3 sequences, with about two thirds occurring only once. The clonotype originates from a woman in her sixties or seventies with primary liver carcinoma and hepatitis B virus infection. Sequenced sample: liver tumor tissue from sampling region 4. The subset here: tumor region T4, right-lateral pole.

Here the CDR3 reads CASRRMTGFEQYF. The CDR3, as DNA: TGTGCCAGCAGGCGCATGACAGGGTTCGAGCAGTACTTC. The rearrangement joins TRBV6-5 to TRBJ2-7; TRBD1 matches 7 bases. Germline CDR1 reads MNHEY; CDR2 reads SVGAGI. The CDR3 spans 13 residues. V gave up 6 bases and J gave up 6 bases; unmatched junction bases: 8.